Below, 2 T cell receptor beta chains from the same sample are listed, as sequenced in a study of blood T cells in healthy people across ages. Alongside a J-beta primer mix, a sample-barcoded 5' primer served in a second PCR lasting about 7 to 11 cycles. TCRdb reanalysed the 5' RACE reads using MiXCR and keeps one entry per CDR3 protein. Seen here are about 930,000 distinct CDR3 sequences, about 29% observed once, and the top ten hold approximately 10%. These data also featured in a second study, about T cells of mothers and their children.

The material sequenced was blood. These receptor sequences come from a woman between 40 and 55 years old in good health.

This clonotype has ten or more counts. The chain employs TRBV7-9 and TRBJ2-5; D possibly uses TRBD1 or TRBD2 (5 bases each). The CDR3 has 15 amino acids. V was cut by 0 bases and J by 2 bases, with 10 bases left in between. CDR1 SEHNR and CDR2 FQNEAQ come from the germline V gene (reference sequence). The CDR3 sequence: CASSLAGTGQETQYF. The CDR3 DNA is TGTGCCAGCAGCTTAGCTGGGACGGGACAAGAGACCCAGTACTTC.

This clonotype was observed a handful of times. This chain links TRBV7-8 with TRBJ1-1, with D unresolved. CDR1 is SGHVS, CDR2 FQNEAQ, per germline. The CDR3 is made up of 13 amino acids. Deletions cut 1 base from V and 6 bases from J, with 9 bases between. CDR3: CASSLGPAPEAFF. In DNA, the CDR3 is TGTGCCAGCAGCTTAGGGCCGGCACCTGAAGCTTTCTTT.